Listed below are T cell receptor beta chains from one sample, sequenced in a study of blood T cells in healthy people across ages. TCRdb reprocessed the 5' RACE reads via MiXCR and lists one record per CDR3 protein. The table has about 840,000 distinct CDR3 sequences, just under 30% seen once. The same sample was also used in a study of T cells of mothers and their children.

The specimen was blood. The receptors shown here come from a middle-aged woman in good health. The CDR3 runs from the conserved cysteine through the conserved F or W. Fields, in order: clone size, V gene, J gene, D gene, CDR3 DNA, CDR3 protein. D genes are given only for firm matches. Clone size is not always given. Where it is, it says once, few, many or a class for expanded clones.

clone_size: NA
v_call: TRBV29-1
j_call: TRBJ2-1
d_call: TRBD2
cdr3_nt: TGCAGCGTAGAGGGACTAGCGGGGAACAATGAGCAGTTCTTC
cdr3_aa: CSVEGLAGNNEQFF

clone_size: NA
v_call: TRBV20-1
j_call: TRBJ2-7
d_call: NA
cdr3_nt: TGCAGTGCCGCGGCCGTGGCAACCTACGAGCAGTACTTC
cdr3_aa: CSAAAVATYEQYF

clone_size: NA
v_call: TRBV5-4
j_call: TRBJ1-4
d_call: TRBD1
cdr3_nt: TGTGCCAGCAGCTTGGAGGGACAGGAGAATGAAAAACTGGTTTTT
cdr3_aa: CASSLEGQENEKLVF

clone_size: NA
v_call: TRBV29-1
j_call: TRBJ1-4
d_call: NA
cdr3_nt: TGCAGCGTTGCCCGGGTCGACAATGAACAACTGTTTTTT
cdr3_aa: CSVARVDNEQLFF

clone_size: NA
v_call: TRBV7-8
j_call: TRBJ2-2
d_call: NA
cdr3_nt: TGTGCCAGCAGCTTCCCAACGGCCGGCACCGGGGAGCTGTTTTTT
cdr3_aa: CASSFPTAGTGELFF

clone_size: NA
v_call: TRBV14
j_call: TRBJ2-7
d_call: NA
cdr3_nt: TGTGCCAGCAGCCAAGATTCCGGGTATCGGTCCTACGAGCAGTACTTC
cdr3_aa: CASSQDSGYRSYEQYF

clone_size: NA
v_call: TRBV5-1
j_call: TRBJ2-1
d_call: NA
cdr3_nt: TGCACCAGCAGTTCGGCAAACAATGAGCAGTTCTTC
cdr3_aa: CTSSSANNEQFF

clone_size: many
v_call: TRBV5-1
j_call: TRBJ2-1
d_call: NA
cdr3_nt: TGCGCCAGCAGCTTCCAGTTAGGTGAGCAGTTCTTC
cdr3_aa: CASSFQLGEQFF

clone_size: few
v_call: TRBV7-2
j_call: TRBJ2-7
d_call: NA
cdr3_nt: TGTGCCAGCAGCCCCAGGGGAGTACCCGAGCAGTACTTC
cdr3_aa: CASSPRGVPEQYF

clone_size: once
v_call: TRBV12-3/TRBV12-4
j_call: TRBJ1-2
d_call: NA
cdr3_nt: TGTGCCAGCAGCCCTTCTCGGGGGATCTTGCTGGGTGGCTACACCTTC
cdr3_aa: CASSPSRGILLGGYTF

clone_size: few
v_call: TRBV27
j_call: TRBJ1-2
d_call: NA
cdr3_nt: TGTGCCAGCAGTTTAAGAGGGGCAGCGGCTAACTATGGCTACACCTTC
cdr3_aa: CASSLRGAAANYGYTF

clone_size: NA
v_call: TRBV12-3/TRBV12-4
j_call: TRBJ2-3
d_call: NA
cdr3_nt: TGTGCCAGCAGCAACGGACTCATCACAGATACGCAGTATTTT
cdr3_aa: CASSNGLITDTQYF

clone_size: few
v_call: TRBV14
j_call: TRBJ1-1
d_call: TRBD1
cdr3_nt: TGTGCCAGCAGCCAAGGACAGGGCGAAGCTTTCTTT
cdr3_aa: CASSQGQGEAFF

clone_size: NA
v_call: TRBV19
j_call: TRBJ1-2
d_call: NA
cdr3_nt: TGTGCCAGTAGAGGCTCGGATAACTATGGCTACACCTTC
cdr3_aa: CASRGSDNYGYTF

clone_size: NA
v_call: TRBV12-3/TRBV12-4
j_call: TRBJ2-1
d_call: NA
cdr3_nt: TGTGCCAGCAGTCCACAGGGTTTCAGCTCCTACAATGAGCAGTTCTTC
cdr3_aa: CASSPQGFSSYNEQFF

clone_size: once
v_call: TRBV5-5
j_call: TRBJ1-6
d_call: NA
cdr3_nt: TGTGCCAGCAGCTTGGTGGGCAGGATTGAAAATTCACCCCTCCACTTT
cdr3_aa: CASSLVGRIENSPLHF

clone_size: NA
v_call: TRBV5-1
j_call: TRBJ1-6
d_call: NA
cdr3_nt: TGCGCCAGCAGGAGAACGGGTACAGGCTATAATTCACCCCTCCACTTT
cdr3_aa: CASRRTGTGYNSPLHF

clone_size: NA
v_call: TRBV18
j_call: TRBJ1-2
d_call: TRBD1
cdr3_nt: TGTGCCAGCTCACCACGGCCTAACAGGGGGGCCTATGGCTACACCTTC
cdr3_aa: CASSPRPNRGAYGYTF

clone_size: few
v_call: TRBV2
j_call: TRBJ2-7
d_call: TRBD1
cdr3_nt: TGTGCCAGCAGTGATGGGGACAGCGCTTCCTACGAGCAGTACTTC
cdr3_aa: CASSDGDSASYEQYF

clone_size: few
v_call: TRBV5-1
j_call: TRBJ2-2
d_call: NA
cdr3_nt: NA
cdr3_aa: CASSPGWAGGSGEPFF

clone_size: NA
v_call: TRBV11-1
j_call: TRBJ2-7
d_call: NA
cdr3_nt: TGTGCCAGCAGCTCCGGGACCCTGGAAAGGCAGTACTTC
cdr3_aa: CASSSGTLERQYF

clone_size: NA
v_call: TRBV24-1
j_call: TRBJ1-2
d_call: NA
cdr3_nt: TGTGCCACCAGTGATGCCGGGCTTGGCTACACCTTC
cdr3_aa: CATSDAGLGYTF

clone_size: many
v_call: TRBV28
j_call: TRBJ2-3
d_call: TRBD1
cdr3_nt: TGTGCCAGCAGCTTTCGGGACAGGGGAAGCACAGATACGCAGTATTTT
cdr3_aa: CASSFRDRGSTDTQYF

clone_size: NA
v_call: TRBV12-3/TRBV12-4
j_call: TRBJ1-5
d_call: TRBD1
cdr3_nt: TGTGCCAGCAGTTTAGGCAGGGGGGGTCAGCCCCAGCATTTT
cdr3_aa: CASSLGRGGQPQHF

clone_size: NA
v_call: TRBV19
j_call: TRBJ1-6
d_call: NA
cdr3_nt: TGTGCCGGTAGTCCTACCAATTCACCCCTCCACTTT
cdr3_aa: CAGSPTNSPLHF

clone_size: NA
v_call: TRBV6-6
j_call: TRBJ1-2
d_call: NA
cdr3_nt: TGTGCCAGCAGTTACTCGGTCGTGAAGGGAAACGGCTACACCTTC
cdr3_aa: CASSYSVVKGNGYTF

clone_size: NA
v_call: TRBV15
j_call: TRBJ1-4
d_call: NA
cdr3_nt: TGTGCCACCAGCAACCTCGGACATGTCCTGAATGAAAAACTGTTTTTT
cdr3_aa: CATSNLGHVLNEKLFF

clone_size: NA
v_call: TRBV20-1
j_call: TRBJ2-1
d_call: NA
cdr3_nt: TGCAGTGCTAGAGATTGGCGAAGCTCCTACAATGAGCAGTTCTTC
cdr3_aa: CSARDWRSSYNEQFF

clone_size: NA
v_call: TRBV7-2
j_call: TRBJ2-3
d_call: TRBD2
cdr3_nt: TGTGCCAGCAGCCTTTGGGGCAGCGGGAGGGACTCTAGCACAGATACGCAGTATTTT
cdr3_aa: CASSLWGSGRDSSTDTQYF

clone_size: few
v_call: TRBV18
j_call: TRBJ2-7
d_call: TRBD1
cdr3_nt: TGTGCCAGCTCAGAGACAGGGGACTTCCACGAGCAGTACTTC
cdr3_aa: CASSETGDFHEQYF

clone_size: few
v_call: TRBV20-1
j_call: TRBJ2-3
d_call: NA
cdr3_nt: TGCAGTGCTAGGGGGCCGGGCACAGATACGCAGTATTTT
cdr3_aa: CSARGPGTDTQYF

clone_size: many
v_call: TRBV5-6
j_call: TRBJ2-5
d_call: TRBD2
cdr3_nt: TGTGCCAGCAGCTTGTACGGGGGGGCGATGGGCGAGACCCAGTACTTC
cdr3_aa: CASSLYGGAMGETQYF

clone_size: few
v_call: TRBV11-2
j_call: TRBJ2-1
d_call: TRBD2
cdr3_nt: TGTGCCAGCAGCTTAGAGTATGGACTAGCGGGGGGGCCTCTTGAGCAGTTCTTC
cdr3_aa: CASSLEYGLAGGPLEQFF

clone_size: few
v_call: TRBV28
j_call: TRBJ2-1
d_call: TRBD1
cdr3_nt: TGTGCCAGCCTGACAGGGTATGAGCAGTTCTTC
cdr3_aa: CASLTGYEQFF

clone_size: few
v_call: TRBV5-4
j_call: TRBJ2-3
d_call: TRBD2
cdr3_nt: TGTGCCAGCAGCATACAACTAGCGGGGGGGCAAATGCAGTATTTT
cdr3_aa: CASSIQLAGGQMQYF

clone_size: NA
v_call: TRBV3-1
j_call: TRBJ2-4
d_call: NA
cdr3_nt: TGTGCCAGCAGCCAAGAGGCCGCCTTAGCCAAAAACATTCAGTACTTC
cdr3_aa: CASSQEAALAKNIQYF

clone_size: NA
v_call: TRBV5-1
j_call: TRBJ2-3
d_call: NA
cdr3_nt: TGCGCCAGCAGCTTCCCTGTAGGGGGGGGGACAGATACGCAGTATTTT
cdr3_aa: CASSFPVGGGTDTQYF

clone_size: few
v_call: TRBV5-1
j_call: TRBJ2-1
d_call: TRBD2
cdr3_nt: TGCGCCAGCAGCTCCCGGGGAGCGGGGGGACCTTACAATGAGCAGTTCTTC
cdr3_aa: CASSSRGAGGPYNEQFF

clone_size: NA
v_call: TRBV2
j_call: TRBJ2-5
d_call: TRBD2
cdr3_nt: TGTGCCAGCATTGGGGGGGACCAAGAGACCCAGTACTTC
cdr3_aa: CASIGGDQETQYF

clone_size: NA
v_call: TRBV5-1
j_call: TRBJ1-1
d_call: TRBD1
cdr3_nt: TGCGCCAGCAGCTTTAGCACAGGGGCCATGAACACTGAAGCTTTCTTT
cdr3_aa: CASSFSTGAMNTEAFF

clone_size: NA
v_call: TRBV20-1
j_call: TRBJ1-2
d_call: NA
cdr3_nt: TGCAGTGCTTCGACAGGACCCGGCTACACCTTC
cdr3_aa: CSASTGPGYTF

clone_size: few
v_call: TRBV7-2
j_call: TRBJ2-7
d_call: TRBD2
cdr3_nt: TGTGCCAGCAACATCGGACTAGCGGGGTCCTACGAGCAGTACTTC
cdr3_aa: CASNIGLAGSYEQYF

clone_size: few
v_call: TRBV20-1
j_call: TRBJ2-7
d_call: NA
cdr3_nt: TGCAGTGCTAGTTCGGCCCTCGAGCAGTACTTC
cdr3_aa: CSASSALEQYF

clone_size: NA
v_call: TRBV5-1
j_call: TRBJ1-2
d_call: TRBD1
cdr3_nt: TGCGCCAGCAGCACTGGACAGGGGGCTAGGATTGGCTACACCTTC
cdr3_aa: CASSTGQGARIGYTF

clone_size: few
v_call: TRBV7-2
j_call: TRBJ2-4
d_call: NA
cdr3_nt: TGTGCCAGCAGCTTCAAGCCTGGGGTAGCCAAAAACATTCAGTACTTC
cdr3_aa: CASSFKPGVAKNIQYF

clone_size: many
v_call: TRBV6-5
j_call: TRBJ2-7
d_call: NA
cdr3_nt: TGTGCCAGCAGTTACTCCAAGGGGTTCTACGAGCAGTACTTC
cdr3_aa: CASSYSKGFYEQYF

clone_size: few
v_call: TRBV7-2
j_call: TRBJ2-4
d_call: NA
cdr3_nt: TGTGCCAGCAGCTTAGATGGCTCTCCCAAAAACATTCAGTACTTC
cdr3_aa: CASSLDGSPKNIQYF

clone_size: many
v_call: TRBV18
j_call: TRBJ2-6
d_call: NA
cdr3_nt: TGTGCCAGCTCACCCGCGGCTAGCGCCACTGGGGCCAACGTCCTGACTTTC
cdr3_aa: CASSPAASATGANVLTF

clone_size: NA
v_call: TRBV12-3/TRBV12-4
j_call: TRBJ2-3
d_call: NA
cdr3_nt: TGTGCCGGCAGTCCCTCCACGCGGGGCTCCTCGGCAGATACGCAGTATTTT
cdr3_aa: CAGSPSTRGSSADTQYF

clone_size: few
v_call: TRBV6-5
j_call: TRBJ2-2
d_call: NA
cdr3_nt: TGTGCCAGCGCTGTAGGACACTTAACAAAACACGGGGAGCTGTTTTTT
cdr3_aa: CASAVGHLTKHGELFF

clone_size: NA
v_call: TRBV11-2
j_call: TRBJ1-3
d_call: NA
cdr3_nt: TGTGCCAGCAGCCCCCCCCCGCAGATGCTCTCTGGAAACACCATATATTTT
cdr3_aa: CASSPPPQMLSGNTIYF

clone_size: NA
v_call: TRBV5-1
j_call: TRBJ2-7
d_call: TRBD1
cdr3_nt: TGCGCCAGCACTCGGACAGGGGGTACCTACGAGCAGTACTTC
cdr3_aa: CASTRTGGTYEQYF

clone_size: many
v_call: TRBV29-1
j_call: TRBJ1-2
d_call: TRBD1
cdr3_nt: TGCAGCGTGGGACAGGGGAACGGTGGCTACACCTTC
cdr3_aa: CSVGQGNGGYTF